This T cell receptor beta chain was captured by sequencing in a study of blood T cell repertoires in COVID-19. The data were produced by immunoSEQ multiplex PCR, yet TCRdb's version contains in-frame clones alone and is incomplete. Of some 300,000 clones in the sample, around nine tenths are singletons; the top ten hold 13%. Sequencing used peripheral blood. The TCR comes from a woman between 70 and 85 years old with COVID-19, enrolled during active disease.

The CDR3 sequence: CASGGLAGGPGTDTQYF. CDR3 coding DNA: TGTGCCAGCGGGGGACTAGCGGGGGGGCCTGGCACAGATACGCAGTATTTT. The chain combines TRBV28 with TRBJ2-3, with 16 bases matching TRBD2. CDR3 size: 17 residues. The junction had 6 bases not matched to a gene; V was cut back by 8 bases and J by 1 base. CDR1 MDHEN and CDR2 SYDVKM come from the germline V gene.